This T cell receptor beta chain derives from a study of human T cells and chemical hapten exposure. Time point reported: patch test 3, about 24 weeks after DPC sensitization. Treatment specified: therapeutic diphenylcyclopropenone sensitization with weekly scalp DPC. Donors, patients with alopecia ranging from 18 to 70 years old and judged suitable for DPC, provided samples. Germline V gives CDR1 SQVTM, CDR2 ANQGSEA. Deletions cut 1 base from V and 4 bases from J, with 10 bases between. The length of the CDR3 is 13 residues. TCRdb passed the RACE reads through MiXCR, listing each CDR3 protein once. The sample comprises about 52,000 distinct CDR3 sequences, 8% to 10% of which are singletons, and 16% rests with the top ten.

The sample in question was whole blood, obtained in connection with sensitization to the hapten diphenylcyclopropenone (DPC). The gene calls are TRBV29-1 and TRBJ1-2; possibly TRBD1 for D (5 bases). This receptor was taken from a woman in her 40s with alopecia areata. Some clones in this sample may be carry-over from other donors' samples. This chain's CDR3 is CSVEGGVLYGYTF. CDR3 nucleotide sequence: TGCAGCGTTGAAGGGGGGGTCCTCTATGGCTACACCTTC.